This is a list of T cell receptor beta chains from one sample in a study of shared clonotypes between healthy human individuals. Assay used: immunoSEQ multiplex PCR; TCRdb lists only in-frame clones, some missing. The sample shows about 2.1 million clones, roughly 95% of them seen only once. The sample comprised naive CD8+ T cells from PBMCs. The origin of the receptors is a man younger than 30 in good health. Some clones in this sample may be carry-over from other donors' samples. The CDR3 runs from the conserved cysteine through the conserved F or W. D genes are given only for firm matches. Size values are once, few and many counts, or a class for expanded clones, and some rows have none.

D,J,V,size,DNA,CDR3
NA,TRBJ2-3,TRBV5-1,NA,TGCGCCAGCAGCCCACGGGGGACACTAACAGATACGCAGTATTTT,CASSPRGTLTDTQYF
NA,TRBJ2-5,TRBV7-3,NA,TGTGCCAGCAGCCCCTCTGGGCTAGCTGGGGAGACCCAGTACTTC,CASSPSGLAGETQYF
TRBD2,TRBJ2-7,TRBV6-1,NA,TGTGCCAGCAGTGAAGGAAGTTACCCTGGGACTAGCGGGAGGTACGAGCAGTACTTC,CASSEGSYPGTSGRYEQYF
NA,TRBJ1-4,TRBV11-2,NA,TGTGCCAGCAGCTTAAACCCCTCAGGCCCAATTAATGAAAAACTGTTTTTT,CASSLNPSGPINEKLFF
TRBD1,TRBJ1-4,TRBV5-6,once,TGTGCCAGCAGCTTACAGGGGGGCTTAGGTGAAAAACTGTTTTTT,CASSLQGGLGEKLFF
TRBD2,TRBJ2-3,TRBV6-6,NA,TGTGCCAGCGGACGGGAGGATGGAGATACGCAGTATTTT,CASGREDGDTQYF
TRBD2,TRBJ2-7,TRBV5-4,NA,TGTGCCAGCAGCTTTACTGGGGCTAGCGGAACCTACGAGCAGTACTTC,CASSFTGASGTYEQYF
NA,TRBJ2-5,TRBV28,NA,TGTGCCAGCAGCTTCCCTCAGGGGATCGGTGAGACCCAGTACTTC,CASSFPQGIGETQYF
NA,TRBJ2-1,TRBV19,NA,TGTGCCAGTAGCGGGAGCGCGACCTACAATGAGCAGTTCTTC,CASSGSATYNEQFF
TRBD2,TRBJ2-2,TRBV10-2,NA,TGCGCCAGCCGGGGACTAGCGGACGGGAACACCGGGGAGCTGTTTTTT,CASRGLADGNTGELFF
NA,TRBJ2-3,TRBV7-4,NA,TGTGCCAGCAGCTTAGGAGAGGTACAGAGTCTCACAGATACGCAGTATTTT,CASSLGEVQSLTDTQYF
NA,TRBJ1-1,TRBV30,few,TGTGCCTGGAGCGTAGCGAACACTGAAGCTTTCTTT,CAWSVANTEAFF
TRBD2,TRBJ2-7,TRBV11-2,NA,TGTGCCAGCAGCCCCAGGACTAGCGGGATCTACGAGCAGTACTTC,CASSPRTSGIYEQYF
TRBD2,TRBJ2-7,TRBV27,NA,TGTGCCAGCAGTTCCGGGACTAGCGGGAACCCCTACGAGCAGTACTTC,CASSSGTSGNPYEQYF
NA,TRBJ2-7,TRBV20-1,NA,TGCAGTGCTCACGGGAAGGAGCAGTACTTC,CSAHGKEQYF
TRBD2,TRBJ2-7,TRBV28,NA,TGTGCCAGCAGCCAACCCATCCGGGGGGTTCTACCCTACGAGCAGTACTTC,CASSQPIRGVLPYEQYF
NA,TRBJ1-2,TRBV29-1,once,TGCAGCGTTGAAGAAAGTGACAGCTATGGCTACACCTTC,CSVEESDSYGYTF
NA,TRBJ2-7,TRBV6-5,NA,TGTGCCAGCAGGCCCCGGGGTTTGGGTGAGCAGTACTTC,CASRPRGLGEQYF
NA,TRBJ2-7,TRBV9,NA,TGTGCCAGCAGCGTCCTGGGGTCTTCCTACGAGCAGTACTTC,CASSVLGSSYEQYF
NA,TRBJ2-1,TRBV7-8,NA,TGTGCCAGCAGCTTTGGGCAGAGCTACAATGAGCAGTTCTTC,CASSFGQSYNEQFF
NA,TRBJ2-2,TRBV29-1,NA,TGCAGCGTTGGACTGGAGAGGGGACGTGCCGGGGAGCTGTTTTTT,CSVGLERGRAGELFF
NA,TRBJ1-1,TRBV9,NA,TGTGCCAGCAGCGTAGAGGGCAGGATGAACACTGAAGCTTTCTTT,CASSVEGRMNTEAFF
NA,TRBJ2-1,TRBV7-9,NA,TGTGCCAGCAGCCCGTCCGCACCCAGGTCGCGCGATGAGCAGTTCTTC,CASSPSAPRSRDEQFF
TRBD1,TRBJ1-5,TRBV19,NA,TGTGCCAGTAATCCCACAGGGGATCAGCCCCAGCATTTT,CASNPTGDQPQHF
NA,TRBJ2-1,TRBV27,once,TGTGCCAGCTGGTCTCGATGGTCTACCTACAATGAGCAGTTCTTC,CASWSRWSTYNEQFF
NA,TRBJ1-1,TRBV7-9,NA,TGTGCCAGCAGCTTAGGAGGGGACTCCGGGAACACTGAAGCTTTCTTT,CASSLGGDSGNTEAFF
NA,TRBJ2-3,TRBV13,NA,TGTGCCAGCAGCCCGGCGGGGGATACGCAGTATTTT,CASSPAGDTQYF
TRBD1,TRBJ1-2,TRBV5-6,NA,TGTGCCAGCAGCTTGGAATTACAGGGGGCGCATGGCTACACCTTC,CASSLELQGAHGYTF